The T cell receptor beta chain under discussion was sequenced for a study of T-cell reconstitution after alpha-beta-depleted transplantation in children. Study-wide results and caveats: Recipient T cells and thymic progenitors that survived were the source of the high TCRbeta diversity seen at day 60 in some patients. Newly produced T cells mostly provided counts and TCRbeta diversity after one year, as hyperexpanded clones declined.

Unique molecular identifiers featured in how the TCRbeta library was prepared. TCRdb re-called the PCR reads with MiXCR, one entry per CDR3 protein. The sample lists more than 400,000 distinct CDR3 sequences; 9.5% to 12% were seen once. This clonotype was detected only a few times. What it binds is unknown. V was trimmed by 4 bases and J by 8 bases, leaving 7 bases between them. The CDR3 totals 11 residues. Germline CDR1 SEHNR, CDR2 FQNEAQ (reference sequence). This receptor was identified in a female patient between 2 and 10 years old who had a stem cell transplant for aplastic anemia, so the T cells may come from the graft donor. Sequences were derived from PBMCs, mostly from graft donor cells, sampled 180 days after TCRalphabeta/CD19-depleted stem cell transplant. The chain is built from TRBV7-9 and TRBJ2-3; D remains unclear. CDR3 bases: TGTGCCAGCAGCTCCCGAATTACGCAGTATTTT. Its translation: CASSSRITQYF.